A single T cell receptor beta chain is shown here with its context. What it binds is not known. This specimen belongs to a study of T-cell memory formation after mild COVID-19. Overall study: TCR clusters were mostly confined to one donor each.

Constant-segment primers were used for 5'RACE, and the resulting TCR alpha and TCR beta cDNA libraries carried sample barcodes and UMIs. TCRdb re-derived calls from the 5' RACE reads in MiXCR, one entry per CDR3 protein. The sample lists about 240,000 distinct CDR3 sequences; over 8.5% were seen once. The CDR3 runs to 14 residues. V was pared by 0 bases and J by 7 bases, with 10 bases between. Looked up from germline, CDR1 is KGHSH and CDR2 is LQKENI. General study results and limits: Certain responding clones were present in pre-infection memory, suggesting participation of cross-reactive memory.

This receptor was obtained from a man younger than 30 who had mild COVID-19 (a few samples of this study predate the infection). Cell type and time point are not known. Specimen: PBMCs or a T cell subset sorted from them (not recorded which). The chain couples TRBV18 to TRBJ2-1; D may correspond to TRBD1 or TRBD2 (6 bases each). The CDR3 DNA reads TGTGCCAGCTCACCACCGGGGGCGGGGAATGAGCAGTTCTTC. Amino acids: CASSPPGAGNEQFF. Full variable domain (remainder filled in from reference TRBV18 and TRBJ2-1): NAGVMQNPRHLVRRRGQEARLRCSPMKGHSHVYWYRQLPEEGLKFMVYLQKENIIDESGMPKERFSAEFPKEGPSILRIQQVVRGDSAAYFCASSPPGAGNEQFFGPGTRLTVL.